These T cell receptor beta chains were read from a single sample in a study of CD8+CD57+ T cells in acquired aplastic anemia. TCRdb analysed the reads with MiXCR anew, one entry per CDR3 protein. The data show more than 150,000 distinct CDR3 sequences, roughly 64% seen once. The sample taken for sequencing was sorted CD4+, CD8+, or CD8+CD57+ T cells (not recorded which) from PBMCs. The receptors here all came from a human donor with severe aplastic anemia or a healthy control (not recorded which). Each CDR3 is given with its conserved first and last residue. Each record gives: clone size, D gene, J gene, V gene, CDR3 protein, CDR3 DNA. A D gene is named only where the DNA matches it firmly. Clone sizes are given selectively: once, few, many, or a class where the clone is expanded.

>many|.|TRBJ2-7|TRBV20-1
CSARDTWKSSSYEQYF
TGCAGTGCTAGAGACACATGGAAGAGCAGCTCCTACGAGCAGTACTTC
>many|.|TRBJ2-3|TRBV19
CASSTTQLKTPTNTDTQYF
TGTGCCAGTAGTACAACCCAATTAAAGACACCAACTAACACAGATACGCAGTATTTT
>many|.|TRBJ2-1|TRBV19
CASSPAGNEQFF
TGTGCCAGTAGCCCTGCAGGTAATGAGCAGTTCTTC
>.|TRBD1|TRBJ1-6|TRBV7-9
CASSLRGRQGYNSPLHF
TGTGCCAGCAGCCTCCGGGGCAGACAGGGCTATAATTCACCCCTCCACTTT
>.|.|TRBJ2-7|TRBV29-1
CSLPSTGRSYEQYF
TGCAGCCTCCCAAGCACAGGGCGTTCCTACGAGCAGTACTTC
>few|.|TRBJ1-2|TRBV24-1
CATSDPNYGYTF
TGTGCCACCAGTGACCCAAACTATGGCTACACCTTC
>.|.|TRBJ2-7|TRBV29-1
CSVHVTITYEQYF
TGCAGCGTTCATGTTACCATAACCTACGAGCAGTACTTC
>.|TRBD2|TRBJ2-3|TRBV5-4
CASSRRTSGMRTDTQYF
TGTGCCAGCAGCCGACGGACTAGCGGGATGCGCACAGATACGCAGTATTTT
>.|.|TRBJ2-7|TRBV29-1
CSVEDGNSYEQYF
TGCAGCGTTGAAGATGGCAACAGCTACGAGCAGTACTTC
>.|.|TRBJ2-1|TRBV24-1
CATLPAGSSYNEQFF
TGTGCCACCCTACCCGCGGGAAGCTCCTACAATGAGCAGTTCTTC
>.|.|TRBJ1-2|TRBV7-6
CASSLAENYGYTF
TGTGCCAGCAGCTTAGCAGAGAACTATGGCTACACCTTC
>.|.|TRBJ2-7|TRBV19
CASNGEGYEQYF
TGTGCCAGTAACGGTGAGGGATACGAGCAGTACTTC
>.|TRBD1|TRBJ1-1|TRBV12-5
CASGLTGVTEAFF
TGTGCTAGTGGACTCACAGGGGTGACTGAAGCTTTCTTT
>once|TRBD2|TRBJ2-7|TRBV11-2
CASSFRGGEKGYEQYF
TGTGCCAGCAGCTTCCGGGGGGGGGAGAAGGGCTACGAGCAGTACTTC
>.|TRBD2|TRBJ2-1|TRBV7-9
CASIRDYTYNEQFF
TGTGCCAGCATCCGGGACTATACCTACAATGAGCAGTTCTTC
>many|TRBD2|TRBJ2-1|TRBV12-3/TRBV12-4
CASSGGLAGGLPFFDEQFF
TGTGCCAGCAGTGGCGGACTAGCGGGGGGGCTTCCCTTTTTCGATGAGCAGTTCTTC
>.|.|TRBJ1-5|TRBV7-9
CASSLDRAGHQPQHF
TGTGCCAGCAGCTTAGATAGGGCAGGCCATCAGCCCCAGCATTTT
>.|.|TRBJ2-6|TRBV25-1
CASSPDTAGANVLTF
TGTGCCAGCAGTCCTGACACCGCCGGGGCCAACGTCCTGACTTTC
>.|TRBD1|TRBJ2-3|TRBV2
CASTPGTGLTDTQYF
TGTGCCAGCACCCCCGGGACAGGGCTAACAGATACGCAGTATTTT
>.|TRBD2|TRBJ2-3|TRBV5-1
CASSLPSGESTDTQYF
TGCGCCAGCAGCTTACCTAGCGGGGAGAGCACAGATACGCAGTATTTT
>.|.|TRBJ2-3|TRBV24-1
CATDRAPGDTQYF
TGTGCCACCGACAGAGCTCCCGGGGATACGCAGTATTTT
>.|.|TRBJ2-3|TRBV5-6
CASSPKRGTLGASTQYF
TGTGCCAGCAGCCCGAAGAGGGGGACCTTAGGCGCAAGTACGCAGTATTTT
>.|.|TRBJ2-7|TRBV7-9
CASSIAVRYEQYF
TGTGCCAGTAGTATAGCCGTCCGCTACGAGCAGTACTTC
>.|TRBD1|TRBJ1-5|TRBV9
CASSGWTGDPQHF
TGTGCCAGCAGCGGATGGACAGGGGACCCCCAGCATTTT
>.|.|TRBJ2-1|TRBV7-6
CASSPEGVNEQFF
TGTGCCAGCAGCCCGGAGGGAGTCAATGAGCAGTTCTTC
>many|TRBD2|TRBJ2-1|TRBV7-3
CASSGLAGNEQFF
TGTGCCAGCTCGGGACTAGCGGGCAATGAGCAGTTCTTC
>many|TRBD2|TRBJ2-1|TRBV9
CASNVSGGYNEQFF
TGTGCCAGCAACGTCAGCGGGGGTTACAATGAGCAGTTCTTC
>.|.|TRBJ2-7|TRBV7-9
CASSLRGNSYEQYF
TGTGCCAGCAGCTTGCGAGGCAACTCCTACGAGCAGTACTTC
>many|.|TRBJ2-3|TRBV7-8
CASSVRSRGGLGTDTQYF
TGTGCCAGCAGCGTTAGGAGCCGTGGGGGACTGGGCACAGATACGCAGTATTTT
>.|.|TRBJ2-2|TRBV7-8
CASSIDVELFF
TGTGCCAGCAGCATCGATGTGGAGCTGTTTTTT
>.|.|TRBJ2-7|TRBV14
CASSQGWAADSYEQYF
TGTGCCAGCAGCCAAGGGTGGGCTGCCGACTCCTACGAGCAGTACTTC
>.|.|TRBJ1-5|TRBV12-3/TRBV12-4
CASRTTDSNQPQHF
TGTGCCAGCAGAACGACAGATAGCAATCAGCCCCAGCATTTT
>many|TRBD2|TRBJ2-7|TRBV5-8
CASSPGAGSDYEQYF
TGTGCCAGCAGCCCGGGAGCGGGGTCGGACTACGAGCAGTACTTC
>many|.|TRBJ1-1|TRBV5-6
CASSWGGDTEAFF
TGTGCCAGCAGCTGGGGGGGGGACACTGAAGCTTTCTTT
>.|TRBD2|TRBJ2-7|TRBV29-1
CSVEGGSSTSGGAYEQYF
TGCAGCGTTGAAGGTGGCAGCTCGACTAGCGGGGGGGCTTACGAGCAGTACTTC
>.|.|TRBJ2-5|TRBV7-2
CASSLAFGETQYF
TGTGCCAGCAGCTTAGCGTTTGGAGAGACCCAGTACTTC
>.|TRBD1|TRBJ2-5|TRBV6-1
CASSDGTAQETQYF
TGTGCCAGCAGTGACGGGACAGCCCAAGAGACCCAGTACTTC
>.|TRBD1|TRBJ2-3|TRBV10-3
CASSHLGQGATDTQYF
TGTGCCAGCAGCCATTTGGGACAGGGGGCCACAGATACGCAGTATTTT
>.|TRBD1|TRBJ1-2|TRBV25-1
CASRAGGNYGYTF
TGTGCCAGCAGGGCAGGGGGAAATTATGGCTACACCTTC
>few|.|TRBJ1-6|TRBV7-6
CASSNTDRYNSPLHF
TGTGCCAGCAGTAACACGGACCGTTATAATTCACCCCTCCACTTT
>.|.|TRBJ2-3|TRBV7-2
CASSLLADSDTQYF
TGTGCCAGCAGCTTATTGGCGGACTCAGATACGCAGTATTTT